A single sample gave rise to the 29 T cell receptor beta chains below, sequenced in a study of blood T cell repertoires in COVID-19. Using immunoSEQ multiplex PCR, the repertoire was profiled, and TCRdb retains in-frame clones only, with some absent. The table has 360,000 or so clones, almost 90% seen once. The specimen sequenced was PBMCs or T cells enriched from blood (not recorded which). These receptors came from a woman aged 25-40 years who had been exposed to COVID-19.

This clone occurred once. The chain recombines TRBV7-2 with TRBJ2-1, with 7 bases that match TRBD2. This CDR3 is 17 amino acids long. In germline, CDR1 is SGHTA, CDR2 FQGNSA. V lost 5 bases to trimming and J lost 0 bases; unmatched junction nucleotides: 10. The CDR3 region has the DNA TGTGCCAGCAGCCTTGGGAGCGGGACTGGCTCCTACAATGAGCAGTTCTTC. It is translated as CASSLGSGTGSYNEQFF. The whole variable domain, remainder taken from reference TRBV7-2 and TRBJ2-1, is GAGVSQSPSNKVTEKGKDVELRCDPISGHTALYWYRQSLGQGLEFLIYFQGNSAPDKSGLPSDRFSAERTGGSVSTLTIQRTQQEDSAVYLCASSLGSGTGSYNEQFFGPGTRLTVL.

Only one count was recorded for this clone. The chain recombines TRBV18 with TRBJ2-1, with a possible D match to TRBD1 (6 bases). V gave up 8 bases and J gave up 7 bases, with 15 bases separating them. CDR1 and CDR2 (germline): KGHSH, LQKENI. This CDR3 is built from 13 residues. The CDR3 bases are TGTGCCAGCGGGGGCCGGGATTTGAATGAGCAGTTCTTC. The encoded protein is CASGGRDLNEQFF.

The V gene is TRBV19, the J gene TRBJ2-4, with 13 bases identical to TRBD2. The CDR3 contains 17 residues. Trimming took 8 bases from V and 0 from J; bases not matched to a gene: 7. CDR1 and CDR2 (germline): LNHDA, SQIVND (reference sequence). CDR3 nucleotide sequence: TGTGCCAGTGGACCGGGACTAGCGGGATTAGCCAAAAACATTCAGTACTTC. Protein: CASGPGLAGLAKNIQYF.

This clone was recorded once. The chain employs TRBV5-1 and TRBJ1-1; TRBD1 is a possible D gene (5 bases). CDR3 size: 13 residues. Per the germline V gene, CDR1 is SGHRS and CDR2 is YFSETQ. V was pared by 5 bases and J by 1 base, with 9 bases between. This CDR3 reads CASSSQGNTEAFF. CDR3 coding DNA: TGCGCCAGCAGTTCCCAGGGGAACACTGAAGCTTTCTTT.

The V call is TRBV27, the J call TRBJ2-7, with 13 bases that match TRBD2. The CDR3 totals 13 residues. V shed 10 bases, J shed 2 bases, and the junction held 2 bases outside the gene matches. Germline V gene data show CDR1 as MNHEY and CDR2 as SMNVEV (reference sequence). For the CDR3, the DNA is TGTGCCACCGGACTAGCGGGAGCCTACGAGCAGTACTTC. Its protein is CATGLAGAYEQYF.

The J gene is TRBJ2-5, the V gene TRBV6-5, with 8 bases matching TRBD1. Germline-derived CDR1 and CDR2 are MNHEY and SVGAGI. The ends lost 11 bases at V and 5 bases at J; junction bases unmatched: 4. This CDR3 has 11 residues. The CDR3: CAGRQGETQYF. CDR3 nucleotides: TGTGCCGGAAGACAGGGGGAGACCCAGTACTTC.

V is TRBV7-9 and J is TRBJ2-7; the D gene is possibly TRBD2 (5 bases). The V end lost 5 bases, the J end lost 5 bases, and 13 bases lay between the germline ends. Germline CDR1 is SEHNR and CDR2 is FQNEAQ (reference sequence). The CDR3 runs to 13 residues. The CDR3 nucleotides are TGTGCCAGCAGCCCTTCCAACGGGGACGAGCAGTACTTC. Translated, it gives CASSPSNGDEQYF.

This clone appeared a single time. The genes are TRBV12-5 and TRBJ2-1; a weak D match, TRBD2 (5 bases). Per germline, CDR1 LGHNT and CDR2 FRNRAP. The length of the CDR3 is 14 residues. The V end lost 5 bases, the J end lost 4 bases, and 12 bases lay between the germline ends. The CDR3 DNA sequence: TGTGCTAGTGGTGAGGGCAGTGGGTACAATGAGCAGTTCTTC. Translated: CASGEGSGYNEQFF.

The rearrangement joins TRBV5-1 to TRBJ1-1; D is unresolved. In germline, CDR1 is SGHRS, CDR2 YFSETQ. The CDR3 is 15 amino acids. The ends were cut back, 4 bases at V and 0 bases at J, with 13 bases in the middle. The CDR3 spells CASSRTGVMNTEAFF. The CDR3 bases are TGCGCCAGCAGCCGGACCGGGGTGATGAACACTGAAGCTTTCTTT.

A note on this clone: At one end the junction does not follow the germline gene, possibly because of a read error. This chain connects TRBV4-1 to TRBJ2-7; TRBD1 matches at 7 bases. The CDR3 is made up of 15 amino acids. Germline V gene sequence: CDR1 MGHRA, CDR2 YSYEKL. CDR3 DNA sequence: TGCGCCAGCAGCCAAGATGGGACAGCCTCCGACGAGCAGTACTTC. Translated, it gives CASSQDGTASDEQYF.

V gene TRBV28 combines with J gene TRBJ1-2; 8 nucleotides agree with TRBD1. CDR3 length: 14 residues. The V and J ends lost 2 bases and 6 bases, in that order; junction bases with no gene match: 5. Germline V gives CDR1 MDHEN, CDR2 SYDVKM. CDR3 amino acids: CASSLRTGTDGYTF. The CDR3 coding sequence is TGTGCCAGCAGTTTAAGGACAGGGACGGATGGCTACACCTTC.

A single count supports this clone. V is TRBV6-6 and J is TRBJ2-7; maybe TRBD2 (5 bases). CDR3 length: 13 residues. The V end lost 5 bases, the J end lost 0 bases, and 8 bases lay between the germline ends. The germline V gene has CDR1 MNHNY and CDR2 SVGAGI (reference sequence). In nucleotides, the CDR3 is TGTGCCAGCAGTAGGGAGAGCTCCTACGAGCAGTACTTC. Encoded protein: CASSRESSYEQYF.

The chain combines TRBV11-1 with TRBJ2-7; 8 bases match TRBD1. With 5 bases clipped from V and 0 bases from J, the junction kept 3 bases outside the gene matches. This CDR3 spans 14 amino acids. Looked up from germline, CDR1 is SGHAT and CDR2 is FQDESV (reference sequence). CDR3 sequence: CASSRTGSSYEQYF. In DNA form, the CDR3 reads TGTGCCAGCAGCCGGACAGGGAGCTCCTACGAGCAGTACTTC.

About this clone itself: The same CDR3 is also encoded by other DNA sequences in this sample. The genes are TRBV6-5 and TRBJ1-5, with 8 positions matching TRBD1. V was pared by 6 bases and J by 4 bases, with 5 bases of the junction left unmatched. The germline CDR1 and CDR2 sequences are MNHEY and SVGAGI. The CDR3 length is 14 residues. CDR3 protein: CASSPGTGNQPQHF. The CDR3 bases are TGTGCCAGCAGCCCCGGGACAGGTAATCAGCCCCAGCATTTT.

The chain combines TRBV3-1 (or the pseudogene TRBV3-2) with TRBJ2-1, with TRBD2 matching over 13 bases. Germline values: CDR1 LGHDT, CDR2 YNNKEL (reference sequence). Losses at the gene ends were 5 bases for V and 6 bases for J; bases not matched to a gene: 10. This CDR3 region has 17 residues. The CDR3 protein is CASSFMVGLAGANEQFF. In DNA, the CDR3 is TGTGCCAGCAGCTTCATGGTCGGACTAGCGGGAGCCAATGAGCAGTTCTTC.

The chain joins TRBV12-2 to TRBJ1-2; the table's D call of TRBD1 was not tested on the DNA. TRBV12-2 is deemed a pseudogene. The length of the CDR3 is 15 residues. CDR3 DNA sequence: TGTGCAAGTCGCCAAGAACAGGGGACAAACTATGGCTACACCTTC. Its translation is CASRQEQGTNYGYTF.

CDR3 residues: CASSLQGENTIYF. In DNA form, the CDR3 reads TGTGCCAGCAGTTTACAGGGGGAAAACACCATATATTTT. The gene calls are TRBV2 and TRBJ1-3; 8 bases map to TRBD1. The trim removed 5 bases at V and 6 bases at J, leaving 3 bases unmatched. The CDR3 sequence is 13 residues long. Germline V lookup: CDR1 SNHLY, CDR2 FYNNEI.

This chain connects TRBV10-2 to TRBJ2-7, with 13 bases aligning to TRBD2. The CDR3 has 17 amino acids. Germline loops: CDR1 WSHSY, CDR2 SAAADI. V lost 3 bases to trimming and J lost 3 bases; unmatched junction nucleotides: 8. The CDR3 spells CASSDGLAGAVFYEQYF. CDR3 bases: TGCGCCAGCAGTGATGGACTAGCGGGAGCGGTTTTCTACGAGCAGTACTTC.

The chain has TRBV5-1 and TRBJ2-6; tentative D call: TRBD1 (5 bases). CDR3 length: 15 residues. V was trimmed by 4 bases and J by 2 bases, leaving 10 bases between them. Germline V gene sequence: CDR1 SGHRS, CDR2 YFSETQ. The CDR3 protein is CASSIAGTGANVLTF. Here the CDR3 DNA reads TGCGCCAGCAGCATCGCAGGGACTGGGGCCAACGTCCTGACTTTC.

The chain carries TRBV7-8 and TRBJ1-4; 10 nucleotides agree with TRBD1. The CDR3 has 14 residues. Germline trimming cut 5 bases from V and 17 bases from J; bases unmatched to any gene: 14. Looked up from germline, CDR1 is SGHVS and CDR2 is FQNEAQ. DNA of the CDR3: TGTGCCAGCAGCCGTCGGGACAGGGGCGTTAGCCTTTTTTTT. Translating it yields CASSRRDRGVSLFF.

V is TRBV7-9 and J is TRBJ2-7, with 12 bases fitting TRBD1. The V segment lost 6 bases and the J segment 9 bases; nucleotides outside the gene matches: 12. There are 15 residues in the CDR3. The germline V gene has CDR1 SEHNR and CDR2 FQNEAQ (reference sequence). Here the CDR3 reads CASRPPGQGAVGQYF. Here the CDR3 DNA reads TGTGCCAGCAGGCCCCCGGGACAGGGGGCTGTAGGGCAGTACTTC.

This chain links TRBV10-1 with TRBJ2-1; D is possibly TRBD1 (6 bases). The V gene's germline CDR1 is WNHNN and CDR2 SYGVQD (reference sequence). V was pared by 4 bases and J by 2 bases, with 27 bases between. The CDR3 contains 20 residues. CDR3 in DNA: TGCGCCAGCAGTGTAAGGAAGGTAGTTAAGGGGGAGCGCCCCTACAATGAGCAGTTCTTC. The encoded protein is CASSVRKVVKGERPYNEQFF.

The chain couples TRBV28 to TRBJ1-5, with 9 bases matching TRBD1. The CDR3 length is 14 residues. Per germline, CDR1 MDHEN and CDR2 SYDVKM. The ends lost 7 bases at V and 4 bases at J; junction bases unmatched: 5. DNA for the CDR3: TGTGCCAGCATTTCCGGGACAGGGAATCAGCCCCAGCATTTT. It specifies CASISGTGNQPQHF. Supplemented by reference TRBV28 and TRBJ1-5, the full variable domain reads DVKVTQSSRYLVKRTGEKVFLECVQDMDHENMFWYRQDPGLGLRLIYFSYDVKMKEKGDIPEGYSVSREKKERFSLILESASTNQTSMYLCASISGTGNQPQHFGDGTRLSIL.

CDR3 bases: TGTGCCAGCAGGGCGGTGGGCAATCAGCCCCAGCATTTT. Translating it yields CASRAVGNQPQHF. The chain links TRBV6-5 to TRBJ1-5; D ambiguous. CDR3 length: 13 amino acids. Trimming took off 6 bases at V and 2 bases at J, with 8 bases between the two ends. Per the germline V gene, CDR1 is MNHEY and CDR2 is SVGAGI.

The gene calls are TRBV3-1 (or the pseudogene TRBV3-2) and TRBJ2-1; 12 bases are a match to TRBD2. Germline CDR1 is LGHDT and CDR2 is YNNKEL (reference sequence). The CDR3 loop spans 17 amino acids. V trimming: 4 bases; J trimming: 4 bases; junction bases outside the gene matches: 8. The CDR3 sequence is CASSPRQGLAGYNEQFF. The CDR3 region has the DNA TGTGCCAGCAGCCCCCGACAGGGACTAGCGGGTTACAATGAGCAGTTCTTC.

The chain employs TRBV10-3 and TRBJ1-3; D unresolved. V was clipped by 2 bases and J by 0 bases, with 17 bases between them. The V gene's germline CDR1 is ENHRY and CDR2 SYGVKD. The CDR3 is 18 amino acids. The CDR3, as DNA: TGTGCCATCAGTGAGCCCCTTGGACTGTCCTTCTCTGGAAACACCATATATTTT. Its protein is CAISEPLGLSFSGNTIYF.

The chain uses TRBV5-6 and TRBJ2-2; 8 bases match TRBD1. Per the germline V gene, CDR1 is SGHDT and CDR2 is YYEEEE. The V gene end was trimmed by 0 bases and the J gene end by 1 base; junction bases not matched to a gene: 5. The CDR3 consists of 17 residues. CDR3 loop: CASSLVLQGGNTGELFF. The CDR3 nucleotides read TGTGCCAGCAGCTTGGTCCTACAGGGGGGGAACACCGGGGAGCTGTTTTTT.

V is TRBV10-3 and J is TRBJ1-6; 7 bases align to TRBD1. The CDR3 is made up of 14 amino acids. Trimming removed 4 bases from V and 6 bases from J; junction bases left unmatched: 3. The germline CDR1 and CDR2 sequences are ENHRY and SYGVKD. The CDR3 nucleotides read TGTGCCATCAGTGGCGGACAGGTTAATTCACCCCTCCACTTT. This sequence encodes CAISGGQVNSPLHF.

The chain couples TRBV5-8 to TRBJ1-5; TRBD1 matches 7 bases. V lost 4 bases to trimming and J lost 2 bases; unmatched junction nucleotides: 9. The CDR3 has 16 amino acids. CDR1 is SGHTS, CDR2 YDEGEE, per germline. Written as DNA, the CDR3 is TGTGCCAGCAGCCAAAGTGTCGGGACAGGCAATCAGCCCCAGCATTTT. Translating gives CASSQSVGTGNQPQHF.